A selection of T cell receptor beta chains follows, all from one sample in a study of blood T cells in healthy people across ages. TCRdb re-called the 5' RACE reads with MiXCR, one entry per CDR3 protein. The sample contains 380,000 or so distinct CDR3 sequences, over 45% of which appear only once. Material: blood. These receptors were obtained from a man between 60 and 75 years old in good health. CDR3s include the opening cysteine and the closing phenylalanine or tryptophan. The order of the fields is V gene, clone size, J gene, D gene, CDR3 protein, CDR3 DNA. A D gene is named only where the DNA matches it firmly. The size of a clone is reported for some rows only, either as once, few or many, or as a class for expanded clones.

v_gene: TRBV5-1; abundance: once; j_gene: TRBJ2-6; d_gene: -; CDR3aa: CASSGLVSGANVLTF; CDR3nt: TGCGCCAGCAGCGGACTCGTCTCTGGGGCCAACGTCCTGACTTTC
v_gene: TRBV6-5; abundance: -; j_gene: TRBJ2-5; d_gene: TRBD2; CDR3aa: CASSYSGVTNWETQYF; CDR3nt: TGTGCCAGCAGTTATAGCGGGGTCACTAATTGGGAGACCCAGTACTTC
v_gene: TRBV27; abundance: once; j_gene: TRBJ2-7; d_gene: -; CDR3aa: CASSQRAWGEQYF; CDR3nt: TGTGCCAGCAGCCAAAGGGCTTGGGGAGAGCAGTACTTC
v_gene: TRBV7-2; abundance: -; j_gene: TRBJ2-7; d_gene: -; CDR3aa: CASSPAGLTYEQYF; CDR3nt: TGTGCCAGCAGCCCAGCGGGCCTAACCTACGAGCAGTACTTC
v_gene: TRBV2; abundance: -; j_gene: TRBJ1-2; d_gene: -; CDR3aa: CASSDNGLHYGYTF; CDR3nt: TGTGCCAGCAGTGACAACGGACTCCACTATGGCTACACCTTC
v_gene: TRBV11-1; abundance: -; j_gene: TRBJ1-3; d_gene: -; CDR3aa: CASSLNPRVPGNTIYF; CDR3nt: TGTGCCAGCAGCTTAAACCCCAGGGTGCCCGGAAACACCATATATTTT
v_gene: TRBV7-2; abundance: -; j_gene: TRBJ1-1; d_gene: -; CDR3aa: CASSLASRGEAFF; CDR3nt: TGTGCCAGCAGCTTAGCTTCCAGGGGAGAAGCTTTCTTT
v_gene: TRBV18; abundance: -; j_gene: TRBJ2-5; d_gene: -; CDR3aa: CASSPPRDGLAQYF; CDR3nt: TGTGCCAGCTCACCACCCAGGGATGGGCTCGCCCAGTACTTC
v_gene: TRBV6-5; abundance: -; j_gene: TRBJ2-3; d_gene: TRBD2; CDR3aa: CASRPLSGGTDTQYF; CDR3nt: TGTGCCAGCAGGCCTCTCAGCGGGGGCACAGATACGCAGTATTTT
v_gene: TRBV20-1; abundance: -; j_gene: TRBJ2-1; d_gene: TRBD2; CDR3aa: CSASGTSGGSYNEQFF; CDR3nt: TGCAGTGCTAGCGGTACTAGCGGGGGGTCCTACAATGAGCAGTTCTTC
v_gene: TRBV20-1; abundance: few; j_gene: TRBJ2-1; d_gene: TRBD2; CDR3aa: CSARDLGGGTIDNEQFF; CDR3nt: TGCAGTGCTAGAGATCTCGGTGGCGGGACTATCGACAATGAGCAGTTCTTC
v_gene: TRBV6-1; abundance: -; j_gene: TRBJ2-3; d_gene: -; CDR3aa: CASSEVGGNTDTQYF; CDR3nt: TGTGCCAGCAGTGAAGTAGGAGGGAACACAGATACGCAGTATTTT
v_gene: TRBV25-1; abundance: few; j_gene: TRBJ1-1; d_gene: -; CDR3aa: CASSLGEGTEAFF; CDR3nt: TGTGCCAGCAGTCTAGGGGAGGGGACTGAAGCTTTCTTT
v_gene: TRBV7-9; abundance: few; j_gene: TRBJ2-5; d_gene: -; CDR3aa: CASSPSRDLPPYF; CDR3nt: TGTGCCAGCAGCCCCTCACGGGACCTTCCTCCGTACTTC
v_gene: TRBV5-4; abundance: few; j_gene: TRBJ1-1; d_gene: -; CDR3aa: CASSGLGVNTEAFF; CDR3nt: TGTGCCAGCAGCGGCCTAGGGGTGAACACTGAAGCTTTCTTT
v_gene: TRBV24-1; abundance: few; j_gene: TRBJ2-5; d_gene: -; CDR3aa: CATSDWEETQYF; CDR3nt: TGTGCCACCAGTGATTGGGAGGAGACCCAGTACTTC
v_gene: TRBV7-2; abundance: -; j_gene: TRBJ2-7; d_gene: -; CDR3aa: CASSTTGHTYEQYF; CDR3nt: TGTGCCAGCAGCACCACGGGACACACCTACGAGCAGTACTTC
v_gene: TRBV9; abundance: few; j_gene: TRBJ2-3; d_gene: -; CDR3aa: CASSVAPRDTQYF; CDR3nt: TGTGCCAGCAGCGTAGCCCCGCGAGATACGCAGTATTTT
v_gene: TRBV20-1; abundance: few; j_gene: TRBJ2-3; d_gene: -; CDR3aa: CSGLRRDTQYF; CDR3nt: TGCAGTGGCTTAAGAAGGGATACGCAGTATTTT
v_gene: TRBV12-3/TRBV12-4; abundance: -; j_gene: TRBJ2-7; d_gene: -; CDR3aa: CASSSDPGRGGHEQYF; CDR3nt: TGTGCCAGCAGTTCCGACCCAGGTAGGGGGGGCCACGAGCAGTACTTC
v_gene: TRBV25-1; abundance: -; j_gene: TRBJ1-2; d_gene: -; CDR3aa: CASRQEGLKYGYTF; CDR3nt: TGTGCCAGCAGGCAGGAGGGACTGAAGTATGGCTACACCTTC
v_gene: TRBV9; abundance: many; j_gene: TRBJ1-2; d_gene: TRBD1; CDR3aa: CASSVGSRDRHGYTF; CDR3nt: TGTGCCAGCAGCGTAGGCTCCCGGGACAGGCATGGCTACACCTTC
v_gene: TRBV10-3; abundance: few; j_gene: TRBJ1-5; d_gene: -; CDR3aa: CATRGPGFNQPQHF; CDR3nt: TGTGCCACTAGAGGCCCAGGGTTCAATCAGCCCCAGCATTTT
v_gene: TRBV6-6; abundance: -; j_gene: TRBJ2-5; d_gene: TRBD1; CDR3aa: CASSYSTGYQETQYF; CDR3nt: TGTGCCAGCAGTTACTCGACAGGGTACCAAGAGACCCAGTACTTC
v_gene: TRBV5-1; abundance: few; j_gene: TRBJ2-7; d_gene: -; CDR3aa: CASSPEGRARSEQYF; CDR3nt: TGCGCCAGCAGCCCTGAGGGTAGGGCGAGGTCCGAGCAGTACTTC
v_gene: TRBV20-1; abundance: -; j_gene: TRBJ2-7; d_gene: -; CDR3aa: CSASTQVASYEQYF; CDR3nt: TGCAGTGCTAGCACACAGGTAGCGTCCTACGAGCAGTACTTC
v_gene: TRBV12-3/TRBV12-4; abundance: -; j_gene: TRBJ1-1; d_gene: -; CDR3aa: CASRMTENTEAFF; CDR3nt: TGTGCCAGCAGGATGACAGAGAACACTGAAGCTTTCTTT
v_gene: TRBV28; abundance: -; j_gene: TRBJ2-7; d_gene: -; CDR3aa: CASSLRGSEQYF; CDR3nt: TGTGCCAGCAGTTTACGAGGGAGCGAGCAGTACTTC
v_gene: TRBV6-2/TRBV6-3; abundance: -; j_gene: TRBJ2-7; d_gene: -; CDR3aa: CASSLTGTASYEQYF; CDR3nt: TGTGCCAGCAGTTTGACCGGTACCGCTTCCTACGAGCAGTACTTC
v_gene: TRBV3-1; abundance: -; j_gene: TRBJ2-7; d_gene: -; CDR3aa: CASSQDFTEQYF; CDR3nt: TGTGCCAGCAGCCAAGATTTTACCGAGCAGTACTTC
v_gene: TRBV5-1; abundance: few; j_gene: TRBJ2-3; d_gene: TRBD2; CDR3aa: CASSSAGGDTDTQYF; CDR3nt: TGCGCCAGCAGCTCGGCGGGGGGGGACACAGATACGCAGTATTTT